Each of the 14 T cell receptor beta chains below was sequenced from the same sample in a study of cytomegalovirus exposure and HLA in healthy donors. Use of 60 Vbeta and 13 Jbeta primers characterized the PCR. Generated by immunoSEQ multiplex PCR, the TCRdb table keeps only in-frame clones and is missing some. This sample has 90,000 to 110,000 clones, with about 70% found just once. The sequenced sample was PBMCs. The receptors stem from a young man in good health and CMV-seronegative.

The rearrangement uses TRBV12-5 and TRBJ1-1; the D is unclear. The CDR3 has 13 residues. V lost 5 bases and J lost 5, with 12 bases in between. Germline V gives CDR1 LGHNT, CDR2 FRNRAP. The chain's CDR3 is CASGPEPGTEAFF. CDR3 DNA: TGTGCTAGTGGTCCGGAGCCGGGGACTGAAGCTTTCTTT.

In this sample, this clone turned up a few times. The V and J genes are TRBV18 and TRBJ1-5; no firm D call. The germline CDR1 and CDR2 sequences are KGHSH and LQKENI. Trimming stripped 4 bases from V and 5 bases from J, with 9 bases between. CDR3 length: 13 residues. In nucleotides, the CDR3 is TGTGCCAGCTCACTTATAACGGATCAGCCCCAGCATTTT. As protein: CASSLITDQPQHF.

This clone has more than one count but fewer than ten. At one boundary the junction diverges from the germline segment, which might be a read error. The V and J genes are TRBV7-7 and TRBJ1-4, with unresolved D. The CDR3 runs to 15 residues. The germline V gene has CDR1 SSHAT and CDR2 FNYEAQ (reference sequence). The CDR3, as DNA: TGTGCTAGCAGTTCGACGGACGGGAAGAATGAAAAACTGTTTTTT. It is translated as CASSSTDGKNEKLFF.

J is TRBJ2-7 and V is TRBV2, with D unresolved. CDR3 length: 12 amino acids. The V gene lost 5 bases and the J gene lost 8 bases, with 13 bases spanning the gap. Germline V lookup: CDR1 SNHLY, CDR2 FYNNEI. The CDR3 sequence is CASSPFPNQQYF. The CDR3 DNA is TGTGCCAGCAGTCCTTTTCCTAACCAGCAGTACTTC.

This rearrangement joins TRBV4-3 to TRBJ2-1; TRBD1 matches 9 bases. The CDR3 loop spans 15 amino acids. Looked up from germline, CDR1 is LGHNA and CDR2 is YSLEER. Germline trimming cut 3 bases from V and 4 bases from J; bases unmatched to any gene: 4. The CDR3 DNA is TGCGCCAGCAGCCAGACAGGGGGGCCTTACAATGAGCAGTTCTTC. It is translated as CASSQTGGPYNEQFF.

Concerning this clone itself: Other DNA sequences from this sample encode an identical CDR3 as well. This chain uses TRBV9 with TRBJ1-2; TRBD1 matches at 10 bases. CDR3 length: 14 residues. The germline V gene has CDR1 SGDLS and CDR2 YYNGEE. V was pared by 2 bases and J by 2 bases, with 0 bases of the junction left unmatched. Here the CDR3 reads CASSVGQGNYGYTF. The CDR3 DNA is TGTGCCAGCAGCGTGGGACAGGGGAACTATGGCTACACCTTC.

This clone came up once. The chain links TRBV5-6 to TRBJ1-5; D call uncertain. Trimming left V 0 bases short and J 7 bases short, with 8 bases between. The CDR3 is 13 residues long. Looked up from germline, CDR1 is SGHDT and CDR2 is YYEEEE. The CDR3 DNA reads as TGTGCCAGCAGCTTGGGCCAGGCCCAGCCCCAGCATTTT. It translates to CASSLGQAQPQHF. Full variable domain (remainder filled in from reference TRBV5-6 and TRBJ1-5): DAGVTQSPTHLIKTRGQQVTLRCSPKSGHDTVSWYQQALGQGPQFIFQYYEEEERQRGNFPDRFSGHQFPNYSSELNVNALLLGDSALYLCASSLGQAQPQHFGDGTRLSIL.

This chain joins TRBV30 and TRBJ1-5; D may be TRBD1 (6 bases). Trimming took 2 bases from V and 3 from J, leaving 17 bases between them. CDR3 length equals 16 residues. CDR1 and CDR2 (germline): GTSNPN, SVGIG (reference sequence). For the CDR3, the DNA is TGTGCCTGGAGTAACGTGGACAGAGAGAACAATCAGCCCCAGCATTTT. This sequence encodes CAWSNVDRENNQPQHF.

CDR3 sequence (DNA): TGTGCCAGCAGCCTTGGGGCCTATGGCTACACCTTC. Protein sequence: CASSLGAYGYTF. This chain links TRBV7-2 with TRBJ1-2; D might be TRBD1 (5 bases). The V gene's germline CDR1 is SGHTA and CDR2 FQGNSA. This CDR3 comprises 12 residues. Trimming pared 5 bases from V and 4 bases from J, leaving 8 bases between.

This clone was observed a handful of times. J is TRBJ2-2 and V is TRBV2; the D is unclear. This CDR3 is built from 12 residues. The V gene's germline CDR1 is SNHLY and CDR2 FYNNEI. V was clipped by 6 bases and J by 9 bases, with 11 bases between them. CDR3 coding DNA: TGTGCCAGCAGGATCGGGTCTCGGGAGCTGTTTTTT. As protein: CASRIGSRELFF.

This chain connects TRBV4-2 to TRBJ2-5; TRBD2 agrees at 14 bases. The ends lost 1 base at V and 6 bases at J; junction bases unmatched: 10. CDR1 LGHNA and CDR2 YNFKEQ come from the germline V gene. This CDR3 has 18 amino acids. CDR3 loop: CASSQVEGLAGDSKTQYF. CDR3 sequence (DNA): TGTGCCAGCAGCCAAGTGGAGGGACTAGCGGGAGACTCGAAGACCCAGTACTTC.

The chain is built from TRBV5-1 and TRBJ1-3; perhaps TRBD1 as D (6 bases). The ends were cut back, 6 bases at V and 3 bases at J, with 16 bases in the middle. The CDR3 has 15 amino acids. Germline assignment: CDR1 SGHRS and CDR2 YFSETQ. CDR3 in amino acids: CASTPAGTNGNTIYF. The CDR3 coding sequence is TGCGCCAGCACACCGGCCGGGACAAATGGAAACACCATATATTTT.

V usage is TRBV19 and J usage is TRBJ1-3; 10 nucleotides align to TRBD1. V shed 6 bases, J shed 2 bases, and the junction held 10 bases outside the gene matches. This CDR3 contains 17 residues. Per germline, CDR1 LNHDA and CDR2 SQIVND (reference sequence). The CDR3 nucleotides read TGTGCCAGTAGGTCGGTGGACAGGGGGAATGCTGGAAACACCATATATTTT. It is translated as CASRSVDRGNAGNTIYF.

This chain joins TRBV30 and TRBJ1-5, with TRBD1 matching over 7 bases. V was clipped by 3 bases and J by 6 bases; unmatched bases: 11. Germline CDR1 reads GTSNPN; CDR2 reads SVGIG (reference sequence). The length of the CDR3 is 15 residues. The CDR3 sequence: CAWRLSDRDSQPQHF. In DNA form, the CDR3 reads TGTGCCTGGAGACTCAGCGACAGGGACTCTCAGCCCCAGCATTTT.